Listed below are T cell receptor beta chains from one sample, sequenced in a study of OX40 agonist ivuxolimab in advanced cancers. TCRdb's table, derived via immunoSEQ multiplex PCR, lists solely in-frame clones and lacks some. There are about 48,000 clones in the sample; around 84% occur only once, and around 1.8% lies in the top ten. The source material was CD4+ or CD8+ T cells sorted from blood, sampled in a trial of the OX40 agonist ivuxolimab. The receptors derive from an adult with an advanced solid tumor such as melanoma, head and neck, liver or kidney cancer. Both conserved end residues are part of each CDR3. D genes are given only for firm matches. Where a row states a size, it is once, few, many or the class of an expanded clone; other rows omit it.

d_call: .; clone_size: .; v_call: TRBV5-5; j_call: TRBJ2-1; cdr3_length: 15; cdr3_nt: TGTGCCAGCAGCCCCCGGACACTGGTCTACAATGAGCAGTTCTTC; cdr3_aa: CASSPRTLVYNEQFF
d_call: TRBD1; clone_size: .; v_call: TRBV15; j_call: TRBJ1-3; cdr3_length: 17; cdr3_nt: TGTGCCACCAGCAGTTTCGGGACAGCACGCTCTGGAAACACCATATATTTT; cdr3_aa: CATSSFGTARSGNTIYF
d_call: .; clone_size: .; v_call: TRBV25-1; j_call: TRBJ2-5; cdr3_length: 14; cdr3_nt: TGTGCCAGCAGTGATCTGACTCTGCAAGAGACCCAGTACTTC; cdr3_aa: CASSDLTLQETQYF
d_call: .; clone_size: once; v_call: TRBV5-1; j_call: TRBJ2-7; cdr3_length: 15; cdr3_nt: TGCGCCAGCAGCCCGTGGGATTTCTTCTCCTACGAGCAGTACTTC; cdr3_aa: CASSPWDFFSYEQYF
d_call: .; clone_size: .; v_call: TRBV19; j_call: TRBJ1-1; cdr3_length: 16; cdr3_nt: TGTGCCAGTAGCCTCGGACCCACAGGGTTGAGCACTGAAGCTTTCTTT; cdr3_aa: CASSLGPTGLSTEAFF
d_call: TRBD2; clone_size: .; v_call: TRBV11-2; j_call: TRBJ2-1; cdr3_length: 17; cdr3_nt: TGTGCCAGCAGCTTACTTATAGCGGGGGGCCCCTACAATGAGCAGTTCTTC; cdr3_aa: CASSLLIAGGPYNEQFF
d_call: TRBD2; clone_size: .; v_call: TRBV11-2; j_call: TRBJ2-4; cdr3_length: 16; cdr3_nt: TGTGCCAGCAGCTCAAGGACTAGTCTAGCCAAAAACATTCAGTACTTC; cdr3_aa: CASSSRTSLAKNIQYF
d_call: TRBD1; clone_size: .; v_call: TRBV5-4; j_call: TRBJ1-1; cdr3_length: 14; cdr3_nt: TGTGCCAGCAGCCGCGACAGGGCGGGCACTGAAGCTTTCTTT; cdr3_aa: CASSRDRAGTEAFF
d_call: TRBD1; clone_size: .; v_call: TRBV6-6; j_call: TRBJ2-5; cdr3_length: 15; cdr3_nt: TGTGCCAGCAGTCAGACAGGGGGAGGACAAGAGACCCAGTACTTC; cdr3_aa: CASSQTGGGQETQYF
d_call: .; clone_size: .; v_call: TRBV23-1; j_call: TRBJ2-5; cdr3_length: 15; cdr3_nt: TGCGCCAGCAGTCTGGGAGCAGTGTACCAAGAGACCCAGTACTTC; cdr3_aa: CASSLGAVYQETQYF
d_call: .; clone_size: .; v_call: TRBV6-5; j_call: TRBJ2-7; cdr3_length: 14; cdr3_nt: TGTGCCAGCAGTTACGGTTACGGCTCCTACGAGCAGTACTTC; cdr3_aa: CASSYGYGSYEQYF
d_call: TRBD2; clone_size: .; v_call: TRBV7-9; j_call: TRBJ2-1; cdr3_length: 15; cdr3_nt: TGTGCCAGCAGCTTAGGGGCGGGAGGGTCAAATGAGCAGTTCTTC; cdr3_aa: CASSLGAGGSNEQFF
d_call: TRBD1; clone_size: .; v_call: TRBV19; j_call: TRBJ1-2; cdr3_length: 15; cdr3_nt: TGTGCCAGTAGGTGGGGAGACAGGGCCAACTATGGCTACACCTTC; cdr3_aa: CASRWGDRANYGYTF
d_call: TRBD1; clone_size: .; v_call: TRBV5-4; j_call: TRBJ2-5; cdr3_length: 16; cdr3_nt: TGTGCCAGCAGCTCCTCCGGGACAGGGGGTAGGGAGACCCAGTACTTC; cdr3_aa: CASSSSGTGGRETQYF
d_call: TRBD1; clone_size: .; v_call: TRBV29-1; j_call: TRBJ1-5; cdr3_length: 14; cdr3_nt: TGCAGCGCTGTGGGAACAGGGGTAGGTCAGCCCCAGCATTTT; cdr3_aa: CSAVGTGVGQPQHF
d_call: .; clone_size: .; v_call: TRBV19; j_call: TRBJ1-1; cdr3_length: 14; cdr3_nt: TGTGCCAGTAGTATAGATGTGGGGGGCACTGAAGCTTTCTTT; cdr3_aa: CASSIDVGGTEAFF
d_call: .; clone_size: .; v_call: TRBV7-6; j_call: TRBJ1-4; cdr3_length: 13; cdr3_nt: TGTGCCAGCAGCTTGGACTACAGGGATTCGCTGTTTTTT; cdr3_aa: CASSLDYRDSLFF
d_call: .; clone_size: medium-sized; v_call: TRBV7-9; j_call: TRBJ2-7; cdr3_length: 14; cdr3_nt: TGTGCCAGCAGCCCCGGGACAAATCTAGACGAGCAGTACTTC; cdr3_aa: CASSPGTNLDEQYF
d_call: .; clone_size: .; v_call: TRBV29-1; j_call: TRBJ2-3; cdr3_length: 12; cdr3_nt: TGCAGCGTTAGGGTTGATGCAGATACGCAGTATTTT; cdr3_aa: CSVRVDADTQYF
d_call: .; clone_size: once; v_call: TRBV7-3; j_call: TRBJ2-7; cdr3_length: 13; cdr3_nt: TGTGCCAGCAGCCTAGACACGCTCTACGAGCAGTACTTC; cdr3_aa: CASSLDTLYEQYF
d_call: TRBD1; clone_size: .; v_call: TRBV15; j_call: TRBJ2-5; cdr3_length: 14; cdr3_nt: TGTGCCACCGCTCGGACAGGATACCAAGAGACCCAGTACTTC; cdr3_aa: CATARTGYQETQYF
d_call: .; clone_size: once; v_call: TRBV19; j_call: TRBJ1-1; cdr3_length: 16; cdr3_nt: TGTGCCAGTAAACTCGCGGGGGGCCGGGTGAACACTGAAGCTTTCTTT; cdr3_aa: CASKLAGGRVNTEAFF
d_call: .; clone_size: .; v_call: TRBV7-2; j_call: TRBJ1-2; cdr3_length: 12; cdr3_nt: TGTGCCAGCAGCTTAGAAGTCTATGGCTACACCTTC; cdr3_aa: CASSLEVYGYTF
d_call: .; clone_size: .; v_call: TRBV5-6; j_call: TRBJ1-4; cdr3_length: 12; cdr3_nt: TGTGCCAGCAGCTTCCTCGGTGAAAAACTGTTTTTT; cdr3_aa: CASSFLGEKLFF
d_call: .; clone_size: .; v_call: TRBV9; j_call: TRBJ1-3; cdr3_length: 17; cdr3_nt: TGTGCCAGCAGCGTAGACGAGGGGAGAGGGCCTGGAAACACCATATATTTT; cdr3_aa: CASSVDEGRGPGNTIYF
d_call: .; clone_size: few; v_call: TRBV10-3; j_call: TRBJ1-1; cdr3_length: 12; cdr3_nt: TGTGCCATCAGTCGAGGGCAGGGTGAAGCTTTCTTT; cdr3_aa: CAISRGQGEAFF
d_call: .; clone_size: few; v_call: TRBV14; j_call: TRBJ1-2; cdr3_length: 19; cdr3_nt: TGTGCCAGCAGCCACAAGTCGCGGCAGCGAGGAGTACTCTGGAATGGCTACACCTTC; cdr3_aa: CASSHKSRQRGVLWNGYTF
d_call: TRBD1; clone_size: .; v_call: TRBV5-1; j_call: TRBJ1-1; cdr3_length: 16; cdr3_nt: TGCGCCAGCAGCTTGGGACAGGGGGCGCCGGGAACTGAAGCTTTCTTT; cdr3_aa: CASSLGQGAPGTEAFF
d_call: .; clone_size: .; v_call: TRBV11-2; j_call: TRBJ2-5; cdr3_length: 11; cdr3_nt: TGTGCCAGCAGCCCCTCCTTGACCCAGTACTTC; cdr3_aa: CASSPSLTQYF
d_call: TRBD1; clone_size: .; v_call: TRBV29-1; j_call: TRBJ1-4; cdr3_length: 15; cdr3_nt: TGCAGCGCCCCCCACCAGGGGGAGGCTAATGAAAAACTGTTTTTT; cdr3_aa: CSAPHQGEANEKLFF
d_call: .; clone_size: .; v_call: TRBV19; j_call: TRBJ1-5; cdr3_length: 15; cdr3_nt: TGTGCCAGTAGTATAGATGGCGGTACAAATCAGCCCCAGCATTTT; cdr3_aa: CASSIDGGTNQPQHF
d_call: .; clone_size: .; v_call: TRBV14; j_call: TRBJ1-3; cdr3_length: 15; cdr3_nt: TGTGCCAGCAGCCAAGATGTCAGGGCTGGAAACACCATATATTTT; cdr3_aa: CASSQDVRAGNTIYF
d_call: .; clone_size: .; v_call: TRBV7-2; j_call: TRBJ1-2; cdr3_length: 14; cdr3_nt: TGTGCCAGCAGCTTAGTGCTGGGAGGGCAGGGCTACACCTTC; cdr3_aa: CASSLVLGGQGYTF
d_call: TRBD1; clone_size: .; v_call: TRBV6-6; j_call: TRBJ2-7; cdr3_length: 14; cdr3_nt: TGTGCCAGCAAAAACGACAGGGCGGGCCACGAGCAGTACTTC; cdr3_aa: CASKNDRAGHEQYF
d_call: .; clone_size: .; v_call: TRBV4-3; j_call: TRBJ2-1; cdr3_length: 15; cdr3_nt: TGCGCCAGCAGCCAAGAAGTGTACGGATACAATGAGCAGTTCTTC; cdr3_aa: CASSQEVYGYNEQFF
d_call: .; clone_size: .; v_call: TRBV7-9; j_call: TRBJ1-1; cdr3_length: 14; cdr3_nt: TGTGCCAGCAGCTTAGGGGGGTCCAACACTGAAGCTTTCTTT; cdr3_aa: CASSLGGSNTEAFF
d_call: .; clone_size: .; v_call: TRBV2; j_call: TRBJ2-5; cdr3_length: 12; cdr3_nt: TGTGCCAGCAGTGAAGCCAGGGAGACCCAGTACTTC; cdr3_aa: CASSEARETQYF
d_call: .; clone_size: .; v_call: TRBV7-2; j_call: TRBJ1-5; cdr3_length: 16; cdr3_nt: TGTGCCAGCAGCTTATTAGGGGGTTATAGCGATCAGCCCCAGCATTTT; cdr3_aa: CASSLLGGYSDQPQHF
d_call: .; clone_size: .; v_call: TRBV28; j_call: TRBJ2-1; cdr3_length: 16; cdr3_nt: TGTGCCAGCAGTTTGGAAGGGGCAGGGTCCTACAATGAGCAGTTCTTC; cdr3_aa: CASSLEGAGSYNEQFF
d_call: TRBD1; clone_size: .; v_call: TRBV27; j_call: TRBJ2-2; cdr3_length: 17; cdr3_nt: TGTGCCAGCAGTTTTCGAACCGGGACAGGGTATAACGGGGAGCTGTTTTTT; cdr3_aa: CASSFRTGTGYNGELFF
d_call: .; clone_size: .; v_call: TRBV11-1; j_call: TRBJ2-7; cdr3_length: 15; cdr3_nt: TGTGCCAGCAGCTTAGCGGTGACAGGTCCCTACGAGCAGTACTTC; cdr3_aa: CASSLAVTGPYEQYF
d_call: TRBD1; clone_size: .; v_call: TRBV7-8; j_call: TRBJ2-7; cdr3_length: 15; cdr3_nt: TGTGCCAGCAGCGCCGGGACAGGGGGCCCCTACGAGCAGTACTTC; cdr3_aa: CASSAGTGGPYEQYF
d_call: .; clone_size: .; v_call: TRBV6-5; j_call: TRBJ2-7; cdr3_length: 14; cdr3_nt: TGTGCCAGCAGTTACTACGCACAGGGATACGAGCAGTACTTC; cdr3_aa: CASSYYAQGYEQYF
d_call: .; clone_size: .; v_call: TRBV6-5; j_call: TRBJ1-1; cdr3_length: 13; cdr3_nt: TGTGCCAGCAGTTATTTGGGGCAGACTGAAGCTTTCTTT; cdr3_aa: CASSYLGQTEAFF
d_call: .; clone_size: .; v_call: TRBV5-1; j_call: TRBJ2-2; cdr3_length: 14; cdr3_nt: TGCGCCAGCAGCTTGGCGGGACCTCCCGGGGAGCTGTTTTTT; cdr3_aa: CASSLAGPPGELFF
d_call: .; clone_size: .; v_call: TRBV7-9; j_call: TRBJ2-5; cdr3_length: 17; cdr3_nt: TGTGCCAGCAGCTCCCTTCTAGCGCTCCTGCGCCAAGAGACCCAGTACTTC; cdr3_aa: CASSSLLALLRQETQYF
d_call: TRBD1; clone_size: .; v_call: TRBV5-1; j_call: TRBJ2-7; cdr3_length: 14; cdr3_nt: TGCGCCAGCAGCTTGCCCGGGACAGGTATCGAGCAGTACTTC; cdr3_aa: CASSLPGTGIEQYF
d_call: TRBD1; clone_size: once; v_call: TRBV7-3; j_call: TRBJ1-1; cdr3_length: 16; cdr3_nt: TGTGCCAGCAGCTTAGGACAGGGAGGTAGTGGCACTGAAGCTTTCTTT; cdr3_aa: CASSLGQGGSGTEAFF
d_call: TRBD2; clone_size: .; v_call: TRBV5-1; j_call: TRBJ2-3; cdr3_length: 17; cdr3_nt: TGCGCCAGCAGCTTGGGTCTAGCGGGAACTAGCACAGATACGCAGTATTTT; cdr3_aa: CASSLGLAGTSTDTQYF
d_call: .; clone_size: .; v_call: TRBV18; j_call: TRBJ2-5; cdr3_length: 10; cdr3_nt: TGTGCCAGCTCGAGAGAGACCCAGTACTTC; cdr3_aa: CASSRETQYF
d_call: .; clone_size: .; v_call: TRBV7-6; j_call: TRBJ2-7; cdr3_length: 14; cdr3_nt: TGTGCCAGCAGCCGGACCCTTACTTCCTACGAGCAGTACTTC; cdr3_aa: CASSRTLTSYEQYF
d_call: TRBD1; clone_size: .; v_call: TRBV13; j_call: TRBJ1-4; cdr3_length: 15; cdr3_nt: TGTGCCAGCAGCTCGAGGGGGCCGGCTAATGAAAAACTGTTTTTT; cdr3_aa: CASSSRGPANEKLFF